This T cell receptor beta chain was recorded in a study of control samples from healthy donors and cancer patients. The repertoire was sequenced with immunoSEQ multiplex PCR; TCRdb's copy has only in-frame clones and lacks some. The sample records about 130,000 clones, about 90% being singletons. Points on this clone: The same CDR3 is also encoded by other DNA sequences in this sample.

Source material: blood. This receptor was taken from a man aged 18 to 35 in good health.

The CDR3 coding sequence is TGTGCCAGCAGTGACTCGTATAGCAATCAGCCCCAGCATTTT. This sequence encodes CASSDSYSNQPQHF. The chain recombines TRBV6-4 with TRBJ1-5; D remains ambiguous. The CDR3 consists of 14 residues. V was trimmed by 0 bases and J by 0 bases, leaving 3 bases between them. Germline V gives CDR1 MRHNA, CDR2 SNTAGT.